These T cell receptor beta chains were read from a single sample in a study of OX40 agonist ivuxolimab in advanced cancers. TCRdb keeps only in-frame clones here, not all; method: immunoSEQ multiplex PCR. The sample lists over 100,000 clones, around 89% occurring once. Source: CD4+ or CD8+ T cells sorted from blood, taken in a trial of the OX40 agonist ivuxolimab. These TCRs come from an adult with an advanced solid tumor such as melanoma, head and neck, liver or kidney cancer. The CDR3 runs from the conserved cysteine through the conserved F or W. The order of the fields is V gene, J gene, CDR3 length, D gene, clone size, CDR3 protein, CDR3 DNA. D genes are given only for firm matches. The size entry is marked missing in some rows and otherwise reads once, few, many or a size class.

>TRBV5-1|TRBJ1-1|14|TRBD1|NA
CASSPGQGGTEAFF
TGCGCCAGCAGCCCAGGACAGGGAGGCACTGAAGCTTTCTTT
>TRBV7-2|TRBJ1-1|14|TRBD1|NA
CASSPGTGQVEAFF
TGTGCCAGCAGCCCCGGGACAGGGCAGGTTGAAGCTTTCTTT
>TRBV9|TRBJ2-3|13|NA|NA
CASSVGSTDTQYF
TGTGCCAGCAGCGTAGGGAGTACAGATACGCAGTATTTT
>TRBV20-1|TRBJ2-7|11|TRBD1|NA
CSATYRDRVNF
TGCAGTGCTACATACCGGGACAGGGTAAACTTC
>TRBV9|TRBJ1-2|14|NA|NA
CASSVVQGIGGYTF
TGTGCCAGCAGCGTAGTGCAGGGGATAGGCGGCTACACCTTC
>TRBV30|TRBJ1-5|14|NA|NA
CAWNRASPDQPQHF
TGTGCCTGGAACCGGGCCTCTCCCGATCAGCCCCAGCATTTT
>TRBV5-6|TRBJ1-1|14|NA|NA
CASSHRVVGVEAFF
TGTGCCAGCAGCCACAGGGTGGTAGGCGTTGAAGCTTTCTTT
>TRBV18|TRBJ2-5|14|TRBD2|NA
CASSPEAGRETQYF
TGTGCCAGCTCACCGGAAGCGGGGAGAGAGACCCAGTACTTC
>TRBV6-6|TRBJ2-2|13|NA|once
CASSFGGAGELFF
TGTGCCAGCAGTTTTGGGGGTGCCGGGGAGCTGTTTTTT
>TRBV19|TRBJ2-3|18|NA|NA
CASSILPSGGGPRDTQYF
TGTGCCAGTAGTATCTTACCCTCCGGAGGGGGCCCACGGGATACGCAGTATTTT
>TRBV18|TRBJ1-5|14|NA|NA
CASSPGGSGQPQHF
TGTGCCAGCTCACCAGGCGGGTCTGGGCAGCCCCAGCATTTT
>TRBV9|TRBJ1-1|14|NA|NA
CASSVQGLGTEAFF
TGTGCCAGCAGCGTACAGGGATTGGGCACTGAAGCTTTCTTT
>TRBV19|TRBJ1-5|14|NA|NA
CASSIGGKNQPQHF
TGTGCCAGTAGTATCGGCGGGAAGAATCAGCCCCAGCATTTT
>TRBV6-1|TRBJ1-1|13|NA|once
CASSVTEGTEAFF
TGTGCCAGCAGTGTGACTGAAGGCACTGAAGCTTTCTTT
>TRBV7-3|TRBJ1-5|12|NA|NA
CASSPRDQPQHF
TGTGCCAGCAGCCCCCGCGATCAGCCCCAGCATTTT
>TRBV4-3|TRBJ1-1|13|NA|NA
CASSQEGWGEAFF
TGCGCCAGCAGCCAAGAGGGGTGGGGGGAAGCTTTCTTT
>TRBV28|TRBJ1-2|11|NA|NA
CASSLYYGYTF
TGTGCCAGCAGTTTATACTATGGCTACACCTTC
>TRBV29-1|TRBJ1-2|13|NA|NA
CSVEHGVPGGYTF
TGCAGCGTTGAACACGGGGTGCCGGGAGGCTACACCTTC
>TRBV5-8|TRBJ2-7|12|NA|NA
CASSLGAFEQYF
TGTGCCAGCAGCTTGGGGGCCTTCGAGCAGTACTTC
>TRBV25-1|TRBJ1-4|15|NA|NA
CASSDPGDINEKLFF
TGTGCCAGCAGTGACCCCGGGGACATTAATGAAAAACTGTTTTTT
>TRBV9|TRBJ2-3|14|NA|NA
CASSDAGARDTQYF
TGTGCCAGCAGCGATGCGGGGGCGAGAGATACGCAGTATTTT
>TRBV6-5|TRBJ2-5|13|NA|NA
CASSYNGQETQYF
TGTGCCAGCAGTTACAACGGACAAGAGACCCAGTACTTC
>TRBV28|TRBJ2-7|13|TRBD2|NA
CASKTSGTYEQYF
TGTGCCAGCAAGACTAGCGGCACCTACGAGCAGTACTTC
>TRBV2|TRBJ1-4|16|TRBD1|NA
CASSRDSPATNEKLFF
TGTGCCAGCAGTCGGGACAGCCCTGCAACTAATGAAAAACTGTTTTTT
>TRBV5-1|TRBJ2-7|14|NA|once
CASSLTGIAYEQYF
TGCGCCAGCAGCTTGACCGGGATAGCCTACGAGCAGTACTTC
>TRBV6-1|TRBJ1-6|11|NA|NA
CASKISSPLHF
TGTGCCAGCAAAATAAGTTCACCCCTCCACTTT
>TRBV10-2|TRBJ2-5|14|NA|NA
CASSKRLPEETQYF
TGCGCCAGCAGTAAAAGGCTTCCTGAAGAGACCCAGTACTTC
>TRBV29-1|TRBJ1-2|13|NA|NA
CSVEESLVYGYTF
TGCAGCGTTGAGGAGAGCCTAGTCTACGGCTACACCTTC
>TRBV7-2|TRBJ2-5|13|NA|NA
CASGGRYQETQYF
TGTGCCAGCGGCGGGCGGTACCAAGAGACCCAGTACTTC
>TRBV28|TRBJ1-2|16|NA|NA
CASRVRRDIANYGYTF
TGTGCCAGCAGAGTGAGGAGGGACATAGCTAACTATGGCTACACCTTC
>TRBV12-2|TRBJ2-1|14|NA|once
CASRLVGSYNEQFF
TGTGCAAGTCGCTTAGTTGGCTCTTACAATGAGCAGTTCTTC
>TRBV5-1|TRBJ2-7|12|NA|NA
CASSRFRGEQYF
TGCGCCAGCAGTCGTTTTCGGGGCGAGCAGTACTTC
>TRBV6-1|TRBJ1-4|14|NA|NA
CASERQFYGEKLFF
TGTGCCAGCGAGAGACAGTTCTACGGGGAAAAACTGTTTTTT
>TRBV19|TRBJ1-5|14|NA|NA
CASSMRGRNQPQHF
TGTGCCAGTAGTATGCGTGGACGCAATCAGCCCCAGCATTTT
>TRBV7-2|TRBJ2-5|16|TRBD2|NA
CASSLVLAGGPETQYF
TGTGCCAGCAGCTTAGTCCTAGCGGGGGGGCCGGAGACCCAGTACTTC
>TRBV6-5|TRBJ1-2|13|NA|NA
CASSLDGNYGYTF
TGTGCCAGCAGTCTGGACGGGAACTATGGCTACACCTTC
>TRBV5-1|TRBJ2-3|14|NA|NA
CASRLGVSTDTQYF
TGCGCCAGCCGACTGGGGGTCAGCACAGATACGCAGTATTTT
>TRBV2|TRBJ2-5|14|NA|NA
CASSTPGALGTQYF
TGTGCCAGCAGTACCCCCGGGGCCTTAGGGACCCAGTACTTC
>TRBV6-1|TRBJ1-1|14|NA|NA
CASSEVGGNTEAFF
TGTGCCAGCAGTGAAGTGGGGGGGAACACTGAAGCTTTCTTT
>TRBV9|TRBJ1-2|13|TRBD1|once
CASSAGTGNGYTF
TGTGCCAGCAGCGCCGGGACAGGGAATGGCTACACCTTC
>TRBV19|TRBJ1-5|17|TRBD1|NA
CASSTGTGGAGYQPQHF
TGTGCCAGTAGTACCGGGACAGGGGGCGCAGGGTATCAGCCCCAGCATTTT
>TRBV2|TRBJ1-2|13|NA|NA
CASSEGGSHGYTF
TGTGCCAGCAGTGAAGGGGGTAGTCATGGCTACACCTTC
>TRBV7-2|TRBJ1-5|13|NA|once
CAGSPSGNQPQHF
TGTGCCGGCAGCCCCAGCGGCAATCAGCCCCAGCATTTT
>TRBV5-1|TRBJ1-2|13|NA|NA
CASSFGRDYGYTF
TGCGCCAGCAGCTTCGGCAGGGACTATGGCTACACCTTC
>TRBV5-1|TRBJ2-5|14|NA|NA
CASSLGVAQETQYF
TGCGCCAGCAGCTTGGGGGTCGCTCAAGAGACCCAGTACTTC
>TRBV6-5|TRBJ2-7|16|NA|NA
CASSYSQHSNSYEQYF
TGTGCCAGCAGTTACAGCCAGCACAGCAACTCCTACGAGCAGTACTTC
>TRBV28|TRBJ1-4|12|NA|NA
CASSDYIEKLFF
TGTGCCAGCAGTGACTACATTGAAAAACTGTTTTTT
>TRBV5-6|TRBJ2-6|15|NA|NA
CASSRRASGANVLTF
TGTGCCAGCAGCCGGCGAGCCTCTGGGGCCAACGTCCTGACTTTC
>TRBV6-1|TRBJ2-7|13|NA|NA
CASSGDPAYEQYF
TGTGCCAGCAGTGGGGACCCGGCCTACGAGCAGTACTTC
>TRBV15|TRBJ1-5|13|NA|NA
CATSRDRNQPQHF
TGTGCCACCAGCAGAGACAGAAATCAGCCCCAGCATTTT
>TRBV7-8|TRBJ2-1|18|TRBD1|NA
CASLGGQVLYPRYNEQFF
TGTGCCAGCTTGGGTGGACAGGTTCTCTATCCTCGGTACAATGAGCAGTTCTTC
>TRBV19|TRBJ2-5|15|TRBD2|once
CASTLSGGPYETQYF
TGTGCCAGTACCCTTAGCGGGGGCCCCTACGAGACCCAGTACTTC
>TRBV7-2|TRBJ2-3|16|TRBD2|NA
CASSGGLVLAGDTQYF
TGTGCCAGCAGCGGGGGACTAGTCCTCGCCGGAGATACGCAGTATTTT
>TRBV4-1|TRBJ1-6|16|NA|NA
CASSQAGASSRSPLHF
TGCGCCAGCAGCCAAGCGGGGGCTTCTTCCCGCTCACCCCTCCACTTT
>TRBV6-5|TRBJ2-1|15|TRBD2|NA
CASRATSGGYNEQFF
TGTGCCAGCAGGGCCACTAGCGGGGGATACAATGAGCAGTTCTTC
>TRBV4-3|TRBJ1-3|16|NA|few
CASSQEGAPSRNTIYF
TGCGCCAGCAGCCAAGAAGGAGCCCCATCAAGAAACACCATATATTTT
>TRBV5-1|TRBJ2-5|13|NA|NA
CASSQGQQETQYF
TGCGCCAGCAGCCAGGGACAACAAGAGACCCAGTACTTC